What follows are 15 T cell receptor beta chains derived from one specimen sequenced in a study of monozygotic twins with inflammatory bowel disease (dated by TCRdb to the late 2010s). The receptor library was made with 5' RACE. Sequencing was performed on an Illumina HiSeq 2500. TCRdb reprocessed the raw reads; every CDR3 protein sequence is a single record, and DNA is not supplied. The table for this sample lists 80,000 or so distinct CDR3 sequences. The ten largest clones add up to just under 7.5% of the sample. Sequenced: blood. The receptors stem from a human donor with ulcerative colitis or Crohn's disease, or a healthy co-twin of an affected twin (not recorded which).

This rearrangement joins TRBV20-1 to TRBJ1-2; TCRdb indicates TRBD1, and absent DNA this call remains unverified. The V gene's germline CDR1 is DFQATT and CDR2 SNEGSKA (reference sequence). The length of the CDR3 is 17 residues. The CDR3 spells CSARDWGTMDISDGYTF.

The CDR3: CSARTGGGSPLHF. This chain connects TRBV20-1 to TRBJ1-6; TCRdb selects TRBD1, and the lack of DNA leaves this call unchecked. The CDR3 has 13 residues. Germline V gene lookup returns CDR1 DFQATT and CDR2 SNEGSKA (reference sequence).

V usage is TRBV2 and J usage is TRBJ2-3; TCRdb selects TRBD1, and the lack of DNA leaves this call unchecked. Germline CDR1 and CDR2: SNHLY and FYNNEI. This CDR3 has 14 residues. This CDR3 is CASSPGQSTDTQYF.

The chain couples TRBV5-4 to TRBJ2-1; TCRdb's D call of TRBD2 is untestable without DNA. Germline V CDR1 and CDR2: SGHNT, YYREEE (reference sequence). The CDR3 has 15 residues. The CDR3 protein is CASGTTSGDYNEQFF.

The chain couples TRBV20-1 to TRBJ2-2; absent DNA, TCRdb's TRBD1 call cannot be checked. The V gene's germline CDR1 is DFQATT and CDR2 SNEGSKA (reference sequence). There are 15 residues in the CDR3. The CDR3 here is CSARVSFGGTGELFF.

V gene TRBV6-1 combines with J gene TRBJ2-5; no DNA is available, so the TRBD1 call from TCRdb remains unchecked. The CDR3 is made up of 17 amino acids. Germline V gives CDR1 MNHNS, CDR2 SASEGT. This chain's CDR3 is CASRRGATQGGQETQYF.

The CDR3: CSARAGTVNEKLFF. The V and J genes are TRBV20-1 and TRBJ1-4; TCRdb's D gene call, TRBD1, goes unchecked for lack of DNA. This CDR3 comprises 14 residues. Looked up from germline, CDR1 is DFQATT and CDR2 is SNEGSKA (reference sequence).

The CDR3 here is CSARDLKGTEAFF. The chain recombines TRBV20-1 with TRBJ1-1. The CDR3 totals 13 residues. Germline lookup yields CDR1 DFQATT and CDR2 SNEGSKA (reference sequence).

This chain joins TRBV15 and TRBJ2-4; the TCRdb call, TRBD1, lacks DNA for checking. The CDR3 has 14 amino acids. The V gene's germline CDR1 is LNHNV and CDR2 YYDKDF (reference sequence). CDR3: CATSGTGTKNIQYF.

The V and J genes are TRBV12-3 or TRBV12-4 and TRBJ1-1. The CDR3 contains 13 residues. The CDR3 sequence: CASSFNRNTEAFF.

The rearrangement links TRBV18 to TRBJ1-2. The CDR3 is 11 residues long. Germline CDR1 reads KGHSH; CDR2 reads LQKENI. The chain's CDR3 is CASSPAEGYTF.

This chain links TRBV20-1 with TRBJ1-2; the TCRdb call, TRBD1, lacks DNA for checking. Germline assignment: CDR1 DFQATT and CDR2 SNEGSKA (reference sequence). The CDR3 has 13 amino acids. This CDR3 is CSAREQGMGGYTF.

The CDR3 here is CATSREGLNQPQHF. The chain links TRBV15 to TRBJ1-5. This CDR3 has 14 amino acids. The germline V gene encodes CDR1 LNHNV and CDR2 YYDKDF (reference sequence).

The chain combines TRBV12-3 or TRBV12-4 with TRBJ1-4; TCRdb designates TRBD1, a call that cannot be tested without DNA. The CDR3 runs to 15 residues. The CDR3 sequence is CASSWSGTEKGKLFF.

The chain employs TRBV5-1 and TRBJ1-4; the TRBD1 assignment by TCRdb is unverifiable without DNA. The CDR3 is 14 residues long. Germline V gene lookup returns CDR1 SGHRS and CDR2 YFSETQ. CDR3 loop: CASSIQGAGEKLFF.